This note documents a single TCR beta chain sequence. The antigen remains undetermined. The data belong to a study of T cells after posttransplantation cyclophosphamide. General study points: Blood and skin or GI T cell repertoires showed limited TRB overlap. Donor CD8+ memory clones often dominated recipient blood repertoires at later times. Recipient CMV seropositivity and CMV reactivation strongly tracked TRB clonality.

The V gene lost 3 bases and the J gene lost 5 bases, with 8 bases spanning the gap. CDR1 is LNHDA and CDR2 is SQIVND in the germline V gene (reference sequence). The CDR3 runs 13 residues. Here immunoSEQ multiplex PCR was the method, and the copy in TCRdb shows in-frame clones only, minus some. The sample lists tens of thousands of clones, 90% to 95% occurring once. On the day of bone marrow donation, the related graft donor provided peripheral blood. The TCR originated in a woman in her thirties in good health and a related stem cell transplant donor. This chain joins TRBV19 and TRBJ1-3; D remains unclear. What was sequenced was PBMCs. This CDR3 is CASSITGRNTIYF. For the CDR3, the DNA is TGTGCCAGTAGTATCACCGGGAGAAACACCATATATTTT.